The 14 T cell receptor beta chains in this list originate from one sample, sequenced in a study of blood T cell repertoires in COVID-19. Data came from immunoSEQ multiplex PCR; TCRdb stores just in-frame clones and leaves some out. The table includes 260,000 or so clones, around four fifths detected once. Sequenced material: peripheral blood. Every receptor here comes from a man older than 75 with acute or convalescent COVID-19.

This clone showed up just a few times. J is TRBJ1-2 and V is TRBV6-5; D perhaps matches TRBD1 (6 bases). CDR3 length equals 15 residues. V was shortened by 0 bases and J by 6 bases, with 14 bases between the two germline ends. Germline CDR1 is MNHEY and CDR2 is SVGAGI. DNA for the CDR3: TGTGCCAGCAGTTACTCGAGTCAACAGGGAGATGGCTACACCTTC. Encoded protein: CASSYSSQQGDGYTF.

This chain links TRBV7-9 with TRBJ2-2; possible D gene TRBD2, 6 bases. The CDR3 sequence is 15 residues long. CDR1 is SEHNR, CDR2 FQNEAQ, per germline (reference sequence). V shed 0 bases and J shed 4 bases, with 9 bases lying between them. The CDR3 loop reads CASSLAGTFTGELFF. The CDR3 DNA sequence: TGTGCCAGCAGCTTAGCCGGGACTTTCACCGGGGAGCTGTTTTTT.

Written as DNA, the CDR3 is TGCAGCGTTACCCTCCAACTAATTAGCACAGATACGCAGTATTTT. Its translation is CSVTLQLISTDTQYF. The chain recombines TRBV29-1 with TRBJ2-3; D uncertain. V lost 5 bases to trimming and J lost 0 bases, with 15 bases between them. Germline-derived CDR1 and CDR2 are SQVTM and ANQGSEA. CDR3 size: 15 residues.

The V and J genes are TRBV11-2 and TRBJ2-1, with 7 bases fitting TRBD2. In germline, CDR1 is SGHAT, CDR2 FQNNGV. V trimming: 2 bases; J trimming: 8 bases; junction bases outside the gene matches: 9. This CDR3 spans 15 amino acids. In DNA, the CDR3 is TGTGCCAGCAGCTTAATCGGGAGGTTTTTGGATGAGCAGTTCTTC. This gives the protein CASSLIGRFLDEQFF.

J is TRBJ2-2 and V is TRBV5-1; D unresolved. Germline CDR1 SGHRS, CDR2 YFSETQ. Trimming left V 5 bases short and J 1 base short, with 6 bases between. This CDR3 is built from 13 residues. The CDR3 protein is CASSNRNTGELFF. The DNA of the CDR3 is TGCGCCAGCAGTAACAGGAACACCGGGGAGCTGTTTTTT. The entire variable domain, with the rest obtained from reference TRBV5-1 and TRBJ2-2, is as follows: KAGVTQTPRYLIKTRGQQVTLSCSPISGHRSVSWYQQTPGQGLQFLFEYFSETQRNKGNFPGRFSGRQFSNSRSEMNVSTLELGDSALYLCASSNRNTGELFFGEGSRLTVL.

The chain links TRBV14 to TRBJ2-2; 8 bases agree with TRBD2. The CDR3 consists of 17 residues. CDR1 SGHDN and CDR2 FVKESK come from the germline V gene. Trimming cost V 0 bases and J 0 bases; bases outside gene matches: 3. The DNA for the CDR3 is TGTGCCAGCAGCCAAGATGAGCGGGGGCCGAACACCGGGGAGCTGTTTTTT. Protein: CASSQDERGPNTGELFF.

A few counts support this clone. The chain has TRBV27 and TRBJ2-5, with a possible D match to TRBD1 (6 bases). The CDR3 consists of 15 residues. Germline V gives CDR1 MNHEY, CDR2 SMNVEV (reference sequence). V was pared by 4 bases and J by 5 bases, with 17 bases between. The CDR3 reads CASSSDSIRVETQYF. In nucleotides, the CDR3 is TGTGCCAGCAGTTCGGACAGTATAAGAGTGGAGACCCAGTACTTC.

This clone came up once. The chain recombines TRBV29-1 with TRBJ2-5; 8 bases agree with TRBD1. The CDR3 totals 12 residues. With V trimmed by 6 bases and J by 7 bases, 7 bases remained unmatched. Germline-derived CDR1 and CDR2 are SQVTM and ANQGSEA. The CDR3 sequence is CSVLQGDATQYF. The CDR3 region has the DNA TGCAGCGTCCTACAGGGGGATGCGACCCAGTACTTC.

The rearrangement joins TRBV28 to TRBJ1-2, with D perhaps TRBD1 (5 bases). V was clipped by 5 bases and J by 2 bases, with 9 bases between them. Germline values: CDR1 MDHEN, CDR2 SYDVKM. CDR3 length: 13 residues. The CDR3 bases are TGTGCCAGCAGTACCCCAGGGAACTATGGCTACACCTTC. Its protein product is CASSTPGNYGYTF.

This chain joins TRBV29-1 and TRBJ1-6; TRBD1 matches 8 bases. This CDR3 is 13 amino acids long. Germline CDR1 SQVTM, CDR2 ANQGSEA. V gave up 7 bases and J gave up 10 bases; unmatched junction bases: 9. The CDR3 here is CSARQGIGSPLHF. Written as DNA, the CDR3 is TGCAGCGCCCGACAGGGGATAGGATCACCCCTCCACTTT.

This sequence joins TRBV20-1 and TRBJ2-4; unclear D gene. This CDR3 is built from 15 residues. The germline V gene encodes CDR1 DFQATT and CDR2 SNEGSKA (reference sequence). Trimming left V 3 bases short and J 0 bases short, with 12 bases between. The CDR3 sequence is CSASSSNLAKNIQYF. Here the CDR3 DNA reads TGCAGTGCTAGTTCATCCAATTTAGCCAAAAACATTCAGTACTTC.

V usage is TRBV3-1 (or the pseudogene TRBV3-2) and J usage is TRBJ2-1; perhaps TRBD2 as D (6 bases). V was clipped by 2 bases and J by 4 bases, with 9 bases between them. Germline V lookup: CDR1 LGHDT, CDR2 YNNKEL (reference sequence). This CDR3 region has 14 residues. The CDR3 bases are TGTGCCAGCAGCCAAACCGGGACTTACAATGAGCAGTTCTTC. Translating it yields CASSQTGTYNEQFF.

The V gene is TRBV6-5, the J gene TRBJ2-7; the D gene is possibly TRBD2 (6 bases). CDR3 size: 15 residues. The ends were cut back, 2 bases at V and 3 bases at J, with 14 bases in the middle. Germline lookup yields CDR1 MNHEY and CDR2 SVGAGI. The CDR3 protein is CASSYVSGPSYEQYF. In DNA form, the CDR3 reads TGTGCCAGCAGTTACGTCAGCGGGCCAAGCTACGAGCAGTACTTC.

Written as DNA, the CDR3 is TGTGCCAGCAGTTCGGGACAGGTTCTCTCTGGAAACACCATATATTTT. This codes for CASSSGQVLSGNTIYF. This chain links TRBV28 with TRBJ1-3; 8 bases fit TRBD1. Trimming removed 4 bases from V and 0 bases from J; junction bases left unmatched: 5. From germline, CDR1 is MDHEN and CDR2 SYDVKM. This CDR3 spans 16 amino acids.